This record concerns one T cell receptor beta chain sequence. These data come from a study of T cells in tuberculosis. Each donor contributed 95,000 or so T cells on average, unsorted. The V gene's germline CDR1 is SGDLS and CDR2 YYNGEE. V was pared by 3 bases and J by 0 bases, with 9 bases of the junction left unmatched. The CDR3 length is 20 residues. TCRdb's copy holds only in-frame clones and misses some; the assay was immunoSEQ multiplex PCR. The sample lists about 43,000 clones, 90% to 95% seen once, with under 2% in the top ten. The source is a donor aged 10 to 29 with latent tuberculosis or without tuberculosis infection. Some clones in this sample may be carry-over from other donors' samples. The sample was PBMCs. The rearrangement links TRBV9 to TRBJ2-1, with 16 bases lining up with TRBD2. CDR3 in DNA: TGTGCCAGCAGCGAGGGACTAGCGGGAGGGATAATGAGCTCCTACAATGAGCAGTTCTTC. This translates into CASSEGLAGGIMSSYNEQFF.